Sequencing of this TCR beta chain was carried out in a study of control samples from healthy donors and cancer patients. The germline CDR1 and CDR2 sequences are SGHRS and YFSETQ. V dropped 2 bases and J dropped 0 bases, with 9 bases sitting between them. This CDR3 region has 16 residues. Sequenced by immunoSEQ multiplex PCR; TCRdb stores in-frame clones only, minus some. Here the sample spans about 100,000 clones, about 89% being singletons. This rearrangement joins TRBV5-1 to TRBJ2-6; D remains unclear. The sequenced sample was blood. The sequence was obtained from a man aged 25-45 years in good health. DNA of the CDR3: TGCGCCAGCAGCTTATCAAAGAGCTCTGGGGCCAACGTCCTGACTTTC. Translated: CASSLSKSSGANVLTF.